The source of this TCR beta chain is a study of blood T cell repertoires in COVID-19. Germline V CDR1 and CDR2: MNHEY, SVGAGI. Trimming removed 6 bases at V and 4 bases at J, with 4 bases between. The CDR3 has 10 residues. Source study methods: Nucleated cell counts were estimated from reference gene primer amplification. The assay was immunoSEQ multiplex PCR, and TCRdb's table has in-frame clones only and misses some. That table supplies the V and J calls and clone size; D and trimming were determined from the DNA. The sample has hundreds of thousands of clones, 70% to 75% seen once. The material sequenced was peripheral blood. The chain links TRBV6-5 to TRBJ2-7; D remains ambiguous. The receptor was derived from an elderly woman with acute or convalescent COVID-19. In DNA form, the CDR3 reads TGTGCCAGCAGCCAGTACGAGCAGTACTTC. This codes for CASSQYEQYF.